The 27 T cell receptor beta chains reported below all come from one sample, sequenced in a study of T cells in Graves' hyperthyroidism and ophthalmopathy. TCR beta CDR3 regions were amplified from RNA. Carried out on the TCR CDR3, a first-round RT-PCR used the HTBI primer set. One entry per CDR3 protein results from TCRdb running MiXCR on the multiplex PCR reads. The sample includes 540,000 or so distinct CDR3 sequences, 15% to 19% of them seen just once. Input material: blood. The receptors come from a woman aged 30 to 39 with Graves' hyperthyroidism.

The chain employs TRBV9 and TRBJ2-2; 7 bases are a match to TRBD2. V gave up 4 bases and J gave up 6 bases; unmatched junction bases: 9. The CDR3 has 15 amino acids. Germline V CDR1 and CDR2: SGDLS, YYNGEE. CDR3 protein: CASSTLWRESGELFF. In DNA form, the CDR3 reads TGTGCCAGCAGCACGCTTTGGCGGGAGTCCGGGGAGCTGTTTTTT.

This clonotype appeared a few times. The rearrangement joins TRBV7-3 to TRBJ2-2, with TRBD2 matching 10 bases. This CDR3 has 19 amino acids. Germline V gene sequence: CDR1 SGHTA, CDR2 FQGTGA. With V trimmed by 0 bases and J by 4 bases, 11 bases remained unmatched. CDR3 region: CASSLTRGSGRSATGELFF. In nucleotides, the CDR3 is TGTGCCAGCAGCTTAACGCGGGGTAGCGGGAGGTCGGCCACCGGGGAGCTGTTTTTT.

The CDR3 protein is CSVERPTSGLETQYF. In DNA form, the CDR3 reads TGCAGCGTTGAACGGCCGACTAGCGGGTTGGAGACCCAGTACTTC. The genes are TRBV29-1 and TRBJ2-5; 10 bases are a match to TRBD2. This CDR3 is built from 15 residues. The J segment lost 5 bases and the V segment lost 2 bases, leaving 8 bases of the junction unmatched. Germline values: CDR1 SQVTM, CDR2 ANQGSEA.

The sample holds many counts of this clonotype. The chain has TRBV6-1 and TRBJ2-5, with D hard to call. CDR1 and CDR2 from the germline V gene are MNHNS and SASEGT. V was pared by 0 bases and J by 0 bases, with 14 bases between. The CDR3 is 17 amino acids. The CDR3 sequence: CASSEAHLYKYQETQYF. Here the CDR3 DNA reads TGTGCCAGCAGTGAAGCGCATCTCTACAAGTACCAAGAGACCCAGTACTTC.

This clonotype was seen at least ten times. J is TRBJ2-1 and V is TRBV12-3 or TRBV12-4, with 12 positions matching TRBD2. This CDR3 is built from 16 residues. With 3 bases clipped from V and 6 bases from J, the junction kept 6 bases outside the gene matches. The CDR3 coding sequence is TGTGCCAGCAGTTTCGGACTAGCGGGAAATCGCAATGAGCAGTTCTTC. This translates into CASSFGLAGNRNEQFF.

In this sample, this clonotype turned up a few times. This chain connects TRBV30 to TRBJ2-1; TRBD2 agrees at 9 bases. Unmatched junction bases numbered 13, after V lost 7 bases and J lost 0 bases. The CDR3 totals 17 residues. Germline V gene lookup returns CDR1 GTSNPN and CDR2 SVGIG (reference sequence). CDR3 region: CALMTSGNRNSYNEQFF. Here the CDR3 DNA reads TGTGCCTTGATGACTAGCGGTAACAGGAACTCCTACAATGAGCAGTTCTTC.

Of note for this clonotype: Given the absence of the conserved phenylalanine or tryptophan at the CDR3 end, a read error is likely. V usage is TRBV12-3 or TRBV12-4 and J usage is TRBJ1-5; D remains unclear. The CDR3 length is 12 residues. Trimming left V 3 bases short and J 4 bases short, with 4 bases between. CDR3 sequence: CASSFGNQPQHL. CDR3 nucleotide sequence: TGTGCCAGCAGTTTTGGTAATCAGCCCCAGCATCTT.

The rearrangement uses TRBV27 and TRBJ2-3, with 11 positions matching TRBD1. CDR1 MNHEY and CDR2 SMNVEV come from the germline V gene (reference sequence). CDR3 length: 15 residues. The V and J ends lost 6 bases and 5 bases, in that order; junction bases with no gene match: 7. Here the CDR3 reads CASSSLGQGVDTQYF. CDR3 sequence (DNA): TGTGCCAGCAGCTCCCTGGGACAGGGGGTAGATACGCAGTATTTT.

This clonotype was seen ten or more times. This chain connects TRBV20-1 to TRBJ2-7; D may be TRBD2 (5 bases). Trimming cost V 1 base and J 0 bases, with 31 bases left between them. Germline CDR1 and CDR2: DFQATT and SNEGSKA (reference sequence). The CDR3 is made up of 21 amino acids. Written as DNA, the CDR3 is TGCAGTGCTAGAGTTCGTGTCGACCACCTGGGTGGGGAGAGGAACTCCTACGAGCAGTACTTC. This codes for CSARVRVDHLGGERNSYEQYF.

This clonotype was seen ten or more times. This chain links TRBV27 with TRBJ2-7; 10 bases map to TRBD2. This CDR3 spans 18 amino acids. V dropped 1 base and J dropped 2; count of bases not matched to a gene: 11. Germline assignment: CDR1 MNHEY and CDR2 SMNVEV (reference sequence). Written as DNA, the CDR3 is TGTGCCAGCAGTTTATTGAGGGGACTAGCGAGGAACACCTACGAGCAGTACTTC. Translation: CASSLLRGLARNTYEQYF.

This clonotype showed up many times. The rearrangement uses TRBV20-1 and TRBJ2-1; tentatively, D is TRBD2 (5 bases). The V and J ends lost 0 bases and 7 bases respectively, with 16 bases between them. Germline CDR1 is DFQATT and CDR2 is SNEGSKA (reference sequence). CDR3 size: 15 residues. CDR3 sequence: CSAREADFLGNEQFF. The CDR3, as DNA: TGCAGTGCTAGAGAAGCGGACTTCCTCGGGAATGAGCAGTTCTTC.

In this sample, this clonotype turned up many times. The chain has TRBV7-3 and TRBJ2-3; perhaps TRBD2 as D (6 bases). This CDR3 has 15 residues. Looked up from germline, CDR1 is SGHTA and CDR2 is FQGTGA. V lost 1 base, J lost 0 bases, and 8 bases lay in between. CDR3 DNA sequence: TGTGCCAGCAGCTTAAGCGGGAAGAGCACAGATACGCAGTATTTT. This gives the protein CASSLSGKSTDTQYF.

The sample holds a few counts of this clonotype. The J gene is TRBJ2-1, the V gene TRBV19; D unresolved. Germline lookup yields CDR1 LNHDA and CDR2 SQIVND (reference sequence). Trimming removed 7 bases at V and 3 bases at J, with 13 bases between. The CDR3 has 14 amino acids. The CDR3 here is CASNPNGGYNEQFF. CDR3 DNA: TGTGCCAGTAACCCAAATGGCGGCTACAATGAGCAGTTCTTC.

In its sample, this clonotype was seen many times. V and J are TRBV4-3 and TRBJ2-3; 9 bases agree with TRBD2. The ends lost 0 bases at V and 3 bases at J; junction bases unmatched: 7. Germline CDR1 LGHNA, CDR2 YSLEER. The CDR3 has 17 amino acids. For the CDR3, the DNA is TGCGCCAGCAGCCAAGATGTGGCGGGAGGGCCGACAGATACGCAGTATTTT. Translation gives CASSQDVAGGPTDTQYF.

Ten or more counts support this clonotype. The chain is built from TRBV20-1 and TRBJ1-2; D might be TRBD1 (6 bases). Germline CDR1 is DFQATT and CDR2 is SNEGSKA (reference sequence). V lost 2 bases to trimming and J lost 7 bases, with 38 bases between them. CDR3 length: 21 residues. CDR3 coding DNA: TGCAGTGCTAGAAATCCTCATGAGGGTGTTGAAGCAGGGGATTCGGTGGTTGGCTACACCTTC. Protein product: CSARNPHEGVEAGDSVVGYTF.

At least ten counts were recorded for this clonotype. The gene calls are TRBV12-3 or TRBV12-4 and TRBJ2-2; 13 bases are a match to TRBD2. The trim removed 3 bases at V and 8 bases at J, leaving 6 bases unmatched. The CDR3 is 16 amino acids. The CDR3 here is CASSFALAGGFGELFF. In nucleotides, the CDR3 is TGTGCCAGCAGTTTTGCACTAGCGGGAGGGTTTGGGGAGCTGTTTTTT.

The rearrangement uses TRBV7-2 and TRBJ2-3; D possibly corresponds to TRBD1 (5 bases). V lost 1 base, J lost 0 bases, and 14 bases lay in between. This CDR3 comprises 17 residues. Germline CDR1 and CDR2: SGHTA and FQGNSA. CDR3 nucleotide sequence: TGTGCCAGCAGCTTAGATGGCAGGGCCTATAGCACAGATACGCAGTATTTT. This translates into CASSLDGRAYSTDTQYF.

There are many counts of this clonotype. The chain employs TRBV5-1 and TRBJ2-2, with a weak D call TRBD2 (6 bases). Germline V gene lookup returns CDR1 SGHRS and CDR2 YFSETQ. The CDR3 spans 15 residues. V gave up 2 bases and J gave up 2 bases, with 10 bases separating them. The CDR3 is CASSLPGLNTGELFF. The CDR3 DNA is TGCGCCAGCAGCTTACCGGGACTTAACACCGGGGAGCTGTTTTTT.

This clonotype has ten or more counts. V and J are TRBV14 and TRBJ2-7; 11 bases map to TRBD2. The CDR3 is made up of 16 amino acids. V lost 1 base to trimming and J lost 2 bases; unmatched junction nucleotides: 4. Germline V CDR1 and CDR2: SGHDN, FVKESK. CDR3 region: CASSQGTSGWTYEQYF. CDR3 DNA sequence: TGTGCCAGCAGCCAAGGGACTAGCGGGTGGACCTACGAGCAGTACTTC.

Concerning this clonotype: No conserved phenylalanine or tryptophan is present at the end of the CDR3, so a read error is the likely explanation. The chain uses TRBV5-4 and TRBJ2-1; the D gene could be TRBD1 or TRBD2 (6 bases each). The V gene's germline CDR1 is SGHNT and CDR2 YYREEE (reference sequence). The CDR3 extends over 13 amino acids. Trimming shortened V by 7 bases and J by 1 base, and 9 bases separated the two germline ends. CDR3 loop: CASGGRSYNEQFL. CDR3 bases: TGTGCCAGCGGGGGGCGGTCCTACAATGAGCAGTTCTTA.

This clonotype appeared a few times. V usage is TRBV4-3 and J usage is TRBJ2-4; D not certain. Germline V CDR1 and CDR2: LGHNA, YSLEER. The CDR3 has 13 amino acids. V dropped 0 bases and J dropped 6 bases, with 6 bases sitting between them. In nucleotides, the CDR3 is TGCGCCAGCAGCCAAGATATCCTAAACATTCAGTACTTC. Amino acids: CASSQDILNIQYF.

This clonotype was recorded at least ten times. The CDR3 DNA sequence: TGTGCCAGCAGCTTAGGGTTTGGGGGCGAATCCTACGAGCAGTACTTC. This gives the protein CASSLGFGGESYEQYF. This chain connects TRBV7-6 to TRBJ2-7; possible D gene TRBD1, 6 bases. Deletions cut 1 base from V and 1 base from J, with 14 bases between. This CDR3 comprises 16 residues. Germline CDR1 SGHVS, CDR2 FNYEAQ. Filled out from reference TRBV7-6 and TRBJ2-7, the complete variable domain reads GAGVSQSPRYKVTKRGQDVALRCDPISGHVSLYWYRQALGQGPEFLTYFNYEAQQDKSGLPNDRFSAERPEGSISTLTIQRTEQRDSAMYRCASSLGFGGESYEQYFGPGTRLTVT.

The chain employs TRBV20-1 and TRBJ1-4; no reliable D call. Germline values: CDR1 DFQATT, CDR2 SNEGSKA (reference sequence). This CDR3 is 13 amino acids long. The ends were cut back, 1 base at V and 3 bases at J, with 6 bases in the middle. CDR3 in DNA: TGCAGTGCTAGAGTTGAGTCTAATGAAAAACTGTTTTTT. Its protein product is CSARVESNEKLFF.

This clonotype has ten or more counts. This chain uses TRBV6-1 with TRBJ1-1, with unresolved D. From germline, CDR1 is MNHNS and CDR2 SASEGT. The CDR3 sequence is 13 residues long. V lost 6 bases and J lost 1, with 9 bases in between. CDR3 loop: CASSLRTNTEAFF. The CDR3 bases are TGTGCCAGCAGCTTAAGGACGAACACTGAAGCTTTCTTT.

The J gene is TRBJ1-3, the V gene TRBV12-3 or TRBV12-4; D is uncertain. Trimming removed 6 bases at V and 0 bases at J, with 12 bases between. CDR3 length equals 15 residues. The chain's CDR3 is CASSRDGSSGNTIYF. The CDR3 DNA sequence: TGTGCCAGCAGCCGCGACGGGAGCTCTGGAAACACCATATATTTT.

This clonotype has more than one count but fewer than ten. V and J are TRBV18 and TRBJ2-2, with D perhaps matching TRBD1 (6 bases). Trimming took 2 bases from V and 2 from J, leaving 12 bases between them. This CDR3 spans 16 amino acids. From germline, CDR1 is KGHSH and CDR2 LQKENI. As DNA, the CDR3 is TGTGCCAGCTCACCAAACACAGGGACCAACACCGGGGAGCTGTTTTTT. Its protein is CASSPNTGTNTGELFF.

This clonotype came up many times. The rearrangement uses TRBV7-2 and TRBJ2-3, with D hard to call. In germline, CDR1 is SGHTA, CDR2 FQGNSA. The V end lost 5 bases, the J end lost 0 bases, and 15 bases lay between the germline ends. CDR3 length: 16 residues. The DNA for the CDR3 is TGTGCCAGCAGCCCCCGCCCGGGCTCTAGCACAGATACGCAGTATTTT. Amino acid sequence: CASSPRPGSSTDTQYF.